A single sample is the source of the 15 T cell receptor beta chains below, sequenced in a study of T cell responses to AZD1222 COVID-19 vaccine. Only in-frame clones appear in the TCRdb table, and some are missing; sequencing was by immunoSEQ multiplex PCR. The sample carries 150,000 to 200,000 clones, around 90% recorded once. The material was peripheral blood, obtained on day 0 of AZD1222 vaccination. The source of these receptors is an adult in good health.

The chain is built from TRBV7-2 and TRBJ1-3, with D hard to call. V dropped 7 bases and J dropped 0 bases, with 10 bases sitting between them. The CDR3 length is 14 residues. Looked up from germline, CDR1 is SGHTA and CDR2 is FQGNSA. CDR3 region: CASTSPGSGNTIYF. Here the CDR3 DNA reads TGTGCCAGCACCTCCCCGGGCTCTGGAAACACCATATATTTT.

The chain employs TRBV2 and TRBJ1-1, with TRBD1 as a possible D gene (5 bases). The CDR3 sequence is 16 residues long. Germline CDR1 and CDR2: SNHLY and FYNNEI. V gave up 4 bases and J gave up 0 bases, with 15 bases separating them. The CDR3 region is CASSALGDLMNTEAFF. The CDR3 DNA is TGTGCCAGCAGTGCCTTGGGGGACCTCATGAACACTGAAGCTTTCTTT.

The rearrangement joins TRBV5-5 to TRBJ2-3; the match to TRBD1 covers 8 bases. V shed 5 bases, J shed 2 bases, and the junction held 4 bases outside the gene matches. The CDR3 runs 14 residues. Germline V gene data show CDR1 as SGHKS and CDR2 as YYEKEE (reference sequence). CDR3 protein: CASSRTGPTDTQYF. The CDR3 DNA reads TGTGCCAGCAGTAGGACAGGGCCCACAGATACGCAGTATTTT.

In its sample, this clone was seen once. This chain uses TRBV7-9 with TRBJ2-7; TRBD1 matches at 7 bases. The germline V gene encodes CDR1 SEHNR and CDR2 FQNEAQ (reference sequence). The CDR3 covers 14 residues. V gave up 5 bases and J gave up 0 bases; unmatched junction bases: 4. The CDR3 coding sequence is TGTGCCAGCAGCCCAGGACAGGTCTCCTACGAGCAGTACTTC. This gives the protein CASSPGQVSYEQYF.

In nucleotides, the CDR3 is TGTGCCAGCAGTTTATCCACGAGCTCCTACAATGAGCAGTTCTTC. It encodes CASSLSTSSYNEQFF. V and J are TRBV27 and TRBJ2-1, with D hard to call. From germline, CDR1 is MNHEY and CDR2 SMNVEV (reference sequence). The CDR3 totals 15 residues. The ends were cut back, 0 bases at V and 0 bases at J, with 6 bases in the middle.

This sequence joins TRBV19 and TRBJ1-5; D perhaps matches TRBD1 (5 bases). The CDR3 is 13 residues long. Germline loops: CDR1 LNHDA, CDR2 SQIVND (reference sequence). Between the trimmed V and J ends, which lost 7 bases and 6 bases, there was a span of 13 bases. The CDR3 here is CASNRQRGQPQHF. In DNA form, the CDR3 reads TGTGCCAGTAATCGACAAAGGGGTCAGCCCCAGCATTTT.

This chain joins TRBV11-2 and TRBJ2-1; the D is unclear. Germline values: CDR1 SGHAT, CDR2 FQNNGV. There are 14 residues in the CDR3. The V and J ends lost 5 bases and 9 bases respectively, with 17 bases between them. In DNA, the CDR3 is TGTGCCAGCAGCCCCATCCGGCGGCCGCGTGAGCAGTTCTTC. Its protein product is CASSPIRRPREQFF.

The gene calls are TRBV15 and TRBJ1-5, with D possibly matching TRBD1 (6 bases). Germline CDR1 is LNHNV and CDR2 is YYDKDF (reference sequence). V was clipped by 5 bases and J by 0 bases, with 11 bases between them. This CDR3 region has 15 residues. The CDR3 DNA reads TGTGCCACCAGCCTCCGCAGGGGTAGCAATCAGCCCCAGCATTTT. Translating gives CATSLRRGSNQPQHF.

The chain has TRBV30 and TRBJ1-1; possible D gene TRBD1, 5 bases. The V gene's germline CDR1 is GTSNPN and CDR2 SVGIG (reference sequence). With 0 bases removed from V and 5 bases from J, the gap between germline ends came to 7 bases. The CDR3 is made up of 12 amino acids. In DNA form, the CDR3 reads TGTGCCTGGAGTGTATGGGGGACTGAAGCTTTCTTT. Amino acid sequence: CAWSVWGTEAFF. Full variable domain (missing parts from reference TRBV30 and TRBJ1-1): SQTIHQWPATLVQPVGSPLSLECTVEGTSNPNLYWYRQAAGRGLQLLFYSVGIGQISSEVPQNLSASRPQDRQFILSSKKLLLSDSGFYLCAWSVWGTEAFFGQGTRLTVV.

This rearrangement joins TRBV9 to TRBJ2-7, with D perhaps TRBD2 (6 bases). V dropped 0 bases and J dropped 0 bases, with 10 bases sitting between them. The CDR3 contains 15 residues. Looked up from germline, CDR1 is SGDLS and CDR2 is YYNGEE. The CDR3 region has the DNA TGTGCCAGCAGCGTAGGTAGCGGAGGCTCCTACGAGCAGTACTTC. Its protein is CASSVGSGGSYEQYF.

The chain has TRBV3-1 (or the pseudogene TRBV3-2) and TRBJ1-6; 7 nucleotides line up with TRBD1. J lost 3 bases, V lost 6 bases, and 14 bases had no gene match. This CDR3 is built from 18 residues. Germline V lookup: CDR1 LGHDT, CDR2 YNNKEL (reference sequence). The CDR3 protein is CASRPSSRGTDYNSPLHF. CDR3 DNA: TGTGCCAGCAGACCGTCTTCCCGCGGGACAGACTATAATTCACCCCTCCACTTT.

CDR3 sequence (DNA): TGTGCCAGCTCCCCGCGGGACCGATCCTACGAGCAGTACTTC. Its translation is CASSPRDRSYEQYF. This chain links TRBV14 with TRBJ2-7; TRBD2 is a possible D gene (6 bases). The CDR3 contains 14 residues. CDR1 and CDR2 (germline): SGHDN, FVKESK. Trimming cost V 8 bases and J 1 base, with 15 bases left between them.

The chain is built from TRBV30 and TRBJ2-1; D is tentatively TRBD1 or TRBD2 (5 bases each). CDR3 length equals 13 residues. The germline gives CDR1 GTSNPN, CDR2 SVGIG (reference sequence). V lost 2 bases, J lost 7 bases, and 12 bases lay in between. DNA of the CDR3: TGTGCCTGGAGTCCGGGACGTGGGAATGAGCAGTTCTTC. Translation gives CAWSPGRGNEQFF. Full variable domain (rest looked up from reference TRBV30 and TRBJ2-1): SQTIHQWPATLVQPVGSPLSLECTVEGTSNPNLYWYRQAAGRGLQLLFYSVGIGQISSEVPQNLSASRPQDRQFILSSKKLLLSDSGFYLCAWSPGRGNEQFFGPGTRLTVL.

The V and J genes are TRBV25-1 and TRBJ1-2; 9 nucleotides line up with TRBD1. Trimming cost V 3 bases and J 5 bases; bases outside gene matches: 10. Germline CDR1 MGHDK, CDR2 SYGVNS. The CDR3 is 16 amino acids. DNA for the CDR3: TGTGCCAGCAGTGATCCACAGGGGGCTCTGGGGTATGGCTACACCTTC. It encodes CASSDPQGALGYGYTF.

This rearrangement joins TRBV13 to TRBJ1-2; TRBD1 is a possible D gene (6 bases). V was shortened by 3 bases and J by 8 bases, with 10 bases between the two germline ends. The CDR3 loop spans 12 amino acids. Germline V CDR1 and CDR2: PRHDT, FYEKMQ (reference sequence). CDR3 sequence (DNA): TGTGCCAGCAGCTTTCAGGGGAGCGGCTACACCTTC. Its protein product is CASSFQGSGYTF.